This T cell receptor beta chain was captured in a study of cytomegalovirus exposure and HLA in healthy donors (dated by TCRdb to about 2017). In terms of the full investigation: According to an earlier analysis of 587 of the donors, about 170 million T cells yielded 117 million unique TCR beta sequences and about 300 Gb of sequence data. Typing coverage varied by locus: roughly 620-630 donors for A, B, C, DRB1 and DQB1; 500 to 550 for DQA1; about 600 for DPA1; fewer than 480 for DPB1. All discovery cohort repertoires had been generated using a single sequencing platform. Among around 400 genotyped donors of the cohort, an average of approximately 240,000 unique TCR beta nucleotide sequences were sequenced per donor, roughly 18% of them non-productive. In addition to the first cohort of about 650 subjects, a separate validation cohort of 130 or so different subjects was used. HLA typing included class I and class II loci at four-digit resolution. The aim of the study was to test whether cataloging public T cell receptors could identify signatures of past pathogen exposure. A later genetic analysis used genome-wide SNP genotypes for 398 of the 666 donors, treating that subset as a discovery cohort. To decide whether each TCR beta V gene segment behaved as functional or pseudogenic, an earlier analysis of fewer than 750 of the donors relied on high-throughput TCR beta sequencing. The T cell repertoires of 666 subjects were profiled by immunosequencing and related to cytomegalovirus serostatus. To study patterns of TCR occurrence, a later analysis re-analyzed previously published TCR beta repertoires from 650 to 750 donors and added high-resolution HLA genotyping. To predict cytomegalovirus infection status, the study combined high-throughput TCR immunosequencing, statistical association of individual TCRs with disease status, and machine learning. Because of strong linkage in the cohort, roughly five DR-DQ haplotypes were treated as single units for association and clustering. Rather than using new phenotypic data, the later analysis identified candidate immune exposures from TCR beta sequences and from how often those sequences occurred across donors. Of the 398 genotyped donors, 81% were placed in the genetic ancestry cluster associated with self-reported Caucasian donors. An early release covering roughly 600 HLA-typed donors comprised about 300 gigabases of sequencing data and 65 million to 100 million unique TCR sequences. Donor age, sex, ethnicity and CMV serostatus were compiled together with the repertoire data.

The cohort comprised approximately 700 healthy bone marrow donors. At the time of sampling, all cohort members were nominally healthy, though unrecorded immune exposures were likely present. The donor tested CMV seronegative and was one of the 352 seronegative cohort members. Each donor provided a peripheral blood sample, and peripheral blood mononuclear cells were used for TCR beta sequencing. The Qiagen DNeasy Blood Extraction Kit was used to extract genomic DNA from the blood cell samples. The germline V gene provides CDR1 SGHDT and CDR2 YYEEEE. The CDR3, from cysteine to phenylalanine, totals 14 residues. Of the read, only the CDR3 DNA is kept; its 42 bases are in frame from base 1. Trimming takes 4 bases from V and 4 bases from J, and the germline ends sit 14 bases apart. The library was built by means of the immunoSEQ multiplex PCR assay. The multiplex PCR relied on a mix of 60 forward primers for TCR Vbeta segments and 13 reverse primers for TCR Jbeta segments. The CDR3 region of rearranged TCR beta genes was amplified from genomic DNA with a multiplex PCR assay. On the Illumina HiSeq System, the amplified TCR beta libraries were sequenced as 87-base-pair reads. The authors processed their data as follows. In a later analysis, approximately 74 million unique TCR beta chains were counted across the roughly 670 repertoires, and roughly 10 million of these chains were shared by at least two donors. Raw reads were error-corrected and collapsed into unique sequences by a nearest-neighbor algorithm in which closely related sequences were merged to remove PCR and sequencing errors. V, D and J gene segments were assigned by aligning CDR3 sequences to IMGT reference sequences. For a sequence to be retained, a match of at least six nucleotides was required to both a V gene segment and a J gene segment. A rearrangement counted as productive if the CDR3 had no stop codons and remained in frame with V and J, and every other rearrangement counted as non-productive. CDR3 was defined by IMGT convention, running from the second conserved V-encoded cysteine to the conserved J-encoded phenylalanine. The earlier analysis of 587 of the donors excluded sequences that lacked an unambiguous match to a single V gene segment. In an earlier analysis of about 590 of the donors, a V segment was called functional when productive rearrangements were above 56.7%, and segregating when the standard deviation between donors exceeded 5%. To diagnose cytomegalovirus status from the catalog of TCR beta chain sequences, a statistical classification framework was built. A later analysis assigned V and J genes by comparing TCR nucleotide sequences with IMGT/GENE-DB human TR gene sequences. Using the TCRdist pipeline, a later analysis assigned CDR3 sequences along with most-parsimonious VDJ recombination scenarios. In a later analysis, every TCR beta chain was defined by the combination of its CDR3 amino acid sequence and its V-gene family, and reads without a unique V-gene family were dropped. To address suspected cross-contamination and a sequencing artifact, a later analysis removed some 620 highly shared, low-generation-probability nucleotide sequences. A later analysis calculated a clonal expansion index for each public chain from normalized within-repertoire ranks of inferred template counts. A later analysis computed generation probabilities with a VDJ recombination model fitted to out-of-frame rearrangements, and checked the results against IGoR. Hypergeometric tests were used in a later analysis to score TCR-TCR, TCR-HLA and TCR-CMV co-occurrence, with a repertoire-size bias correction applied to the TCR pairs. In a later analysis, false discovery rates were estimated by permuting HLA or CMV assignments 20 times. In a later analysis, co-occurring TCRs were grouped using DBSCAN, and TCRdist sequence similarity was added for clustering within HLA-allele-positive subsets. Co-occurrence clustering excluded repertoires with fewer than 30,000 or more than 120,000 public chains, plus five with anomalous nucleotide sharing. TCRdb limited this immuneACCESS table to in-frame rearrangements with V and J called. A share of clones is missing; checked studies link under half to unresolved V genes, and the rest is unexplained. D and trimming were read from the DNA, whereas the V and J calls and clone size are those reported in that table. Present in this sample are around 200,000 clones, 80% to 85% of which were seen just once. The ten largest make up roughly 1.6% of the sample.

General findings and caveats noted by the study authors: Because counts were too low, roughly 18 rarely observed V segments, including chromosome 9 orphons, were left out of the earlier analysis of some 600 of the donors. Most TCR sequences were seen in very few donors, while some public TCRs were found in many individuals. In a later genetic analysis, fewer N-insertions in productive TCRs were reported among donors in an Asian-associated ancestry cluster than the roughly 670-donor mean. Cytomegalovirus status was reported to be diagnosed by the classifier with high specificity and sensitivity in both the original and validation cohorts. The study listed 150 to 200 TCR beta chains as associated with cytomegalovirus. According to a later analysis, TCR association rates differed among HLA loci, with DRB1 alleles showing the most associated TCRs and HLA-C alleles showing the fewest. Presence/absence analyses assumed roughly uniform sequencing depth across donors, an assumption that may not hold. The cohort was sequenced for TCR beta chains only, and without alpha or paired-chain data the features that could be detected were limited. When HLA alleles, especially DR and DQ, strongly co-occurred, attributing TCR associations to individual alleles was difficult. According to a later analysis, parvovirus B19, influenza, CMV and Epstein-Barr virus appeared linked to several top co-occurrence clusters. Because the 87-base-pair reads could not distinguish some IMGT-functional V segments, including TRBV6-2 and TRBV6-3, those segments were excluded. According to the authors, the approach could potentially be generalized to other disease states and immunological phenotypes. A cluster of highly shared sequence variants was judged likely to be a technical artifact of the sequencing pipeline. Because HLA typing was unavailable for some donors at each locus, only the typed subset was used in association tests. Correlated functional status among segregating V segments might reflect linkage disequilibrium, but an unknown experimental factor could not be ruled out. In an earlier analysis of approximately 590 of the donors, most TCR beta V segments were observed in productive rearrangements about 87% or about 30% of the time, broadly matching IMGT annotations. In a later analysis, more than 15,000 TCR beta sequences were associated with specific HLA alleles at a false discovery rate of 0.05. A few of the identified cytomegalovirus-associated TCR beta chains were confirmed in vitro to be specific for cytomegalovirus antigens. In a later analysis, HLA-associated TCR beta chains showed more clonal expansion and lower generation probabilities than non-associated chains that were equally common. A later genetic analysis associated a missense DCLRE1C variant with V-gene and J-gene trimming of TCR beta chains, and an independent cohort replicated the association. According to a later analysis, most CMV-associated TCR beta chains appeared to be HLA-restricted, and the HLA associations seemed to be driven largely by CMV exposure. A further reported finding was that TCR beta sequences accurately predicted the HLA-A and HLA-B alleles for most subjects in the first cohort. Immune exposure information for the cohort was limited to CMV serostatus.

This clone is a singleton in its sample. What this receptor recognizes is not known. No base qualities exist here, and no much larger clone lies one base off it. The sequence links TRBV5-6 to TRBJ1-2; perhaps TRBD1 is the D gene, with 5 bases matching. The source of this sequence is a man aged 50 or older in good health and CMV-seronegative. The sample consisted of PBMCs. The bases are TGTGCCAGCAGCCGATCTTGGGGGGTCTATGGCTACACCTTC. It is translated as CASSRSWGVYGYTF.